The next 32 T cell receptor beta chains were all read from a single sample in a study of blood T cell repertoires in COVID-19. Some clones are missing from TCRdb's copy, which holds only in-frame ones; the method was immunoSEQ multiplex PCR. The table records about 95,000 clones, roughly 79% of them present only once. Sequenced input: peripheral blood. The receptor source for this set is an elderly man with COVID-19, enrolled during active disease.

This clone was observed a single time. This sequence joins TRBV11-2 and TRBJ1-4; 8 bases map to TRBD1. Germline values: CDR1 SGHAT, CDR2 FQNNGV. This CDR3 has 17 residues. J was trimmed by 1 base and V by 5 bases; bases with no gene match: 9. The CDR3 protein is CASSRTGGIGTNEKLFF. CDR3 DNA sequence: TGTGCCAGCAGCCGAACAGGGGGAATAGGAACTAATGAAAAACTGTTTTTT.

The chain is built from TRBV7-2 and TRBJ2-1; tentative D call: TRBD2 (6 bases). The ends were cut back, 2 bases at V and 16 bases at J, with 15 bases in the middle. This CDR3 is 12 amino acids long. The V gene's germline CDR1 is SGHTA and CDR2 FQGNSA. In DNA form, the CDR3 reads TGTGCCAGCAGCTTAATGTGGGGGGACCCATTCTTC. It is translated as CASSLMWGDPFF.

This clone was counted a few times. This chain joins TRBV30 and TRBJ1-3; D is uncertain. The CDR3 has 16 residues. Trimming stripped 3 bases from V and 0 bases from J, with 15 bases between. CDR1 and CDR2 from the germline V gene are GTSNPN and SVGIG (reference sequence). CDR3 region: CAWSFPTSSSGNTIYF. The CDR3 nucleotides read TGTGCCTGGAGCTTTCCAACCTCGAGCTCTGGAAACACCATATATTTT.

The chain employs TRBV6-2 or TRBV6-3 and TRBJ2-5; TRBD2 might be the D (5 bases). Between the trimmed V and J ends, which lost 4 bases and 5 bases, there was a span of 11 bases. The CDR3 sequence is 13 residues long. The germline V gene has CDR1 MNHEY and CDR2 SVGEGT. This chain's CDR3 is CASSSAGRETQYF. CDR3 coding DNA: TGTGCCAGCAGTTCGGCGGGCCGGGAGACCCAGTACTTC.

This clone was observed a few times. The chain is built from TRBV18 and TRBJ1-2; D uncertain. The germline V and J ends were trimmed by 3 bases and 5 bases, with 7 bases remaining between them. The CDR3 loop spans 12 amino acids. The germline V gene encodes CDR1 KGHSH and CDR2 LQKENI. CDR3 nucleotide sequence: TGTGCCAGCTCACCGGGCGATTATGGCTACACCTTC. Translated: CASSPGDYGYTF.

The rearrangement joins TRBV9 to TRBJ1-1; D remains unclear. The CDR3 is 13 amino acids. Trimming pared 3 bases from V and 0 bases from J, leaving 6 bases between. CDR1 SGDLS and CDR2 YYNGEE come from the germline V gene. The CDR3 is CASSENMNTEAFF. The CDR3 region has the DNA TGTGCCAGCAGCGAAAATATGAACACTGAAGCTTTCTTT.

The gene calls are TRBV5-1 and TRBJ1-1; unclear D gene. Germline CDR1 is SGHRS and CDR2 is YFSETQ. The CDR3 runs to 14 residues. The V gene lost 0 bases and the J gene lost 4 bases, with 10 bases spanning the gap. The CDR3: CASSLGLYGTEAFF. CDR3 nucleotides: TGCGCCAGCAGCTTGGGCCTGTACGGCACTGAAGCTTTCTTT.

Only a few counts were recorded for this clone. CDR3 residues: CASSEGGTSGAYEQYF. The CDR3 DNA reads as TGTGCCAGCAGCGAGGGAGGGACTAGCGGGGCCTACGAGCAGTACTTC. The chain combines TRBV9 with TRBJ2-7; 13 bases map to TRBD2. This CDR3 region has 16 residues. The germline V gene has CDR1 SGDLS and CDR2 YYNGEE. Trimming removed 3 bases from V and 2 bases from J; junction bases left unmatched: 5.

The chain joins TRBV29-1 to TRBJ2-2; D may be TRBD1 (7 bases). This CDR3 is 15 amino acids long. V was trimmed by 4 bases and J by 3 bases, leaving 15 bases between them. CDR1 is SQVTM and CDR2 is ANQGSEA in the germline V gene. The CDR3 DNA is TGCAGCGTTGTTCACAGGGGAGGTTACACCGGGGAGCTGTTTTTT. Encoded protein: CSVVHRGGYTGELFF.

V and J are TRBV6-2 or TRBV6-3 and TRBJ2-7; D is perhaps TRBD1 (5 bases). Germline V gives CDR1 MNHEY, CDR2 SVGEGT. CDR3 length: 16 residues. The V end lost 5 bases, the J end lost 11 bases, and 28 bases lay between the germline ends. The CDR3 protein is CASSALRVDPLFREYF. CDR3 nucleotides: TGTGCCAGCAGTGCCCTCCGTGTTGACCCCCTCTTCAGGGAGTACTTC.

This sequence joins TRBV20-1 and TRBJ1-5; D is ambiguous. Germline V lookup: CDR1 DFQATT, CDR2 SNEGSKA (reference sequence). This CDR3 is built from 15 residues. Trimming shortened V by 3 bases and J by 2 bases, and 14 bases separated the two germline ends. CDR3 in amino acids: CSASEPSGGNQPQHF. The CDR3 DNA reads as TGCAGTGCTAGTGAACCCAGTGGAGGCAATCAGCCCCAGCATTTT.

The genes are TRBV7-3 and TRBJ2-3, with 8 nucleotides matching TRBD1. The CDR3 sequence is 16 residues long. Germline values: CDR1 SGHTA, CDR2 FQGTGA. V shed 4 bases and J 1 base; nucleotides not matched to a gene: 7. CDR3 region: CASSYQGAGGTDTQYF. Here the CDR3 DNA reads TGTGCCAGCAGCTATCAGGGGGCAGGTGGCACAGATACGCAGTATTTT.

The chain is built from TRBV27 and TRBJ1-2; D not certain. The CDR3 runs 14 residues. Germline CDR1 reads MNHEY; CDR2 reads SMNVEV (reference sequence). Trimming cost V 7 bases and J 4 bases, with 16 bases left between them. The CDR3 bases are TGTGCCAGCAAGCGGGGAGACCTCCCCTATGGCTACACCTTC. Its protein is CASKRGDLPYGYTF.

This clone was seen a single time. This chain links TRBV3-1 (or the pseudogene TRBV3-2) with TRBJ2-7, with TRBD1 matching over 8 bases. Germline values: CDR1 LGHDT, CDR2 YNNKEL (reference sequence). Trimming took 0 bases from V and 6 from J; bases not matched to a gene: 7. This CDR3 comprises 15 residues. For the CDR3, the DNA is TGTGCCAGCAGCCAAGATGACGGGACAGGCCGCGAGCAGTACTTC. This gives the protein CASSQDDGTGREQYF.

V and J are TRBV10-3 and TRBJ1-2; D may be TRBD1 (6 bases). Germline V gives CDR1 ENHRY, CDR2 SYGVKD. The CDR3 is 15 residues long. V shed 0 bases and J shed 5 bases, with 13 bases lying between them. The CDR3 reads CAISESGAGSYGYTF. As DNA, the CDR3 is TGTGCCATCAGTGAGTCGGGGGCAGGGTCTTATGGCTACACCTTC.

This clone appeared a few times. CDR3 amino acids: CASSPVQLNTEAFF. In DNA, the CDR3 is TGTGCCAGCAGCCCCGTACAGCTGAACACTGAAGCTTTCTTT. V gene TRBV7-9 combines with J gene TRBJ1-1; D gene ambiguous. The CDR3 length is 14 residues. Per germline, CDR1 SEHNR and CDR2 FQNEAQ (reference sequence). The ends were cut back, 5 bases at V and 0 bases at J, with 10 bases in the middle. The whole variable domain, filled in from reference TRBV7-9 and TRBJ1-1, reads DTGVSQNPRHKITKRGQNVTFRCDPISEHNRLYWYRQTLGQGPEFLTYFQNEAQLEKSRLLSDRFSAERPKGSFSTLEIQRTEQGDSAMYLCASSPVQLNTEAFFGQGTRLTVV.

Regarding this clone: Within the sample, other DNA sequences also encode this same CDR3. The rearrangement uses TRBV5-1 and TRBJ2-2, with unresolved D. Germline V gene sequence: CDR1 SGHRS, CDR2 YFSETQ. V dropped 0 bases and J dropped 0 bases, with 6 bases sitting between them. The CDR3 is made up of 15 amino acids. CDR3 sequence reads: CASSLGASNTGELFF. In nucleotides, the CDR3 is TGCGCCAGCAGCTTGGGGGCCTCGAACACCGGGGAGCTGTTTTTT.

The chain employs TRBV19 and TRBJ1-2, with 10 bases that match TRBD1. The CDR3 length is 18 residues. CDR1 is LNHDA, CDR2 SQIVND, per germline (reference sequence). V lost 7 bases and J lost 8; bases outside the gene matches: 22. CDR3 protein: CASTKQRTGGTYFGGYTF. The CDR3 coding sequence is TGTGCCAGTACCAAACAAAGGACAGGGGGAACATACTTTGGAGGCTACACCTTC.

This chain links TRBV5-1 with TRBJ1-2; 7 bases line up with TRBD1. This CDR3 contains 15 residues. CDR1 is SGHRS, CDR2 YFSETQ, per germline. V lost 4 bases and J lost 5; bases outside the gene matches: 11. DNA of the CDR3: TGCGCCAGCAGCGCGACACAGGGGATTGCTTATGGCTACACCTTC. Amino acids: CASSATQGIAYGYTF.

The chain couples TRBV2 to TRBJ1-6; D is possibly TRBD1 (5 bases). The CDR3 runs to 14 residues. Germline assignment: CDR1 SNHLY and CDR2 FYNNEI. V was clipped by 3 bases and J by 7 bases, with 10 bases between them. The DNA of the CDR3 is TGTGCCAGCAGTGACAGGGTCCGCAATTCACCCCTCCACTTT. Encoded protein: CASSDRVRNSPLHF.

The chain links TRBV12-2 to TRBJ1-5; the D segment call TRBD1 is taken from the table without a DNA check. TRBV12-2 is recorded as a pseudogene. The CDR3 runs to 16 residues. As DNA, the CDR3 is TGTGCAAGTCGCTTAGCCTCCGGGACAGGGGGGCAGCCCCAGCATTTT. Its protein is CASRLASGTGGQPQHF.

The chain recombines TRBV30 with TRBJ1-4; 7 bases fit TRBD1. The germline V gene encodes CDR1 GTSNPN and CDR2 SVGIG (reference sequence). Losses at the gene ends were 3 bases for V and 0 bases for J; bases not matched to a gene: 13. This CDR3 has 18 amino acids. CDR3 in amino acids: CAWSEARTGRATNEKLFF. The DNA of the CDR3 is TGTGCCTGGAGCGAGGCCCGGACAGGTCGTGCAACTAATGAAAAACTGTTTTTT.

The chain employs TRBV9 and TRBJ1-1, with TRBD1 matching over 7 bases. The CDR3 spans 13 residues. V trimming: 0 bases; J trimming: 8 bases; junction bases outside the gene matches: 4. Germline V lookup: CDR1 SGDLS, CDR2 YYNGEE. This chain's CDR3 is CASSVGGQSEAFF. The CDR3 nucleotides read TGTGCCAGCAGCGTAGGGGGACAGTCCGAAGCTTTCTTT.

This chain uses TRBV7-8 with TRBJ2-7, with 11 bases matching TRBD2. The V gene end was trimmed by 0 bases and the J gene end by 1 base; junction bases not matched to a gene: 11. Germline-derived CDR1 and CDR2 are SGHVS and FQNEAQ. The CDR3 consists of 19 residues. This CDR3 reads CASSLAVRSGRALSYEQYF. The CDR3, as DNA: TGTGCCAGCAGCTTAGCAGTACGTAGCGGGAGGGCCTTATCCTACGAGCAGTACTTC.

The V and J genes are TRBV19 and TRBJ1-2; possible D gene TRBD1, 6 bases. The CDR3 is made up of 14 amino acids. Trimming shortened V by 9 bases and J by 6 bases, and 20 bases separated the two germline ends. Germline CDR1 LNHDA, CDR2 SQIVND (reference sequence). CDR3 sequence reads: CASWGGQGVHGYTF. DNA of the CDR3: TGTGCCAGCTGGGGGGGCCAAGGGGTTCATGGCTACACCTTC.

A note on this clone: A junction boundary mismatches the germline segment, possibly from a read error. This rearrangement joins TRBV7-7 to TRBJ1-6; the D gene is possibly TRBD1 (6 bases). The CDR3 length is 20 residues. Germline lookup yields CDR1 SSHAT and CDR2 FNYEAQ (reference sequence). CDR3 DNA sequence: TGTGCTAGCAGCTCCAGACCGGGACAACCTTCGAGCTCCTATAATTCACCCCTCCACTTT. Protein product: CASSSRPGQPSSSYNSPLHF.

This chain connects TRBV6-6 to TRBJ1-5; TRBD1 agrees at 9 bases. Germline values: CDR1 MNHNY, CDR2 SVGAGI (reference sequence). Trimming took 5 bases from V and 4 from J; bases not matched to a gene: 6. The CDR3 covers 15 residues. The CDR3 spells CASSTTGGVNQPQHF. CDR3 in DNA: TGTGCCAGCAGTACTACAGGGGGCGTAAATCAGCCCCAGCATTTT.

The chain joins TRBV19 to TRBJ2-1, with 8 bases fitting TRBD2. The germline CDR1 and CDR2 sequences are LNHDA and SQIVND (reference sequence). V lost 8 bases, J lost 3 bases, and 12 bases stayed unmatched. The CDR3 consists of 16 residues. Here the CDR3 reads CASGDGGGRFYNEQFF. Written as DNA, the CDR3 is TGTGCCAGTGGTGACGGGGGGGGTAGGTTCTACAATGAGCAGTTCTTC.

The table lists this clone with a count of one. The chain combines TRBV30 with TRBJ1-2; D gene ambiguous. Trimming removed 3 bases at V and 3 bases at J, with 14 bases between. The CDR3 is 14 amino acids. The germline V gene has CDR1 GTSNPN and CDR2 SVGIG (reference sequence). The CDR3 sequence: CAWRHSGRDYGYTF. The CDR3 DNA is TGTGCCTGGAGGCATTCCGGGAGGGACTATGGCTACACCTTC. Variable domain in full (rest from reference TRBV30 and TRBJ1-2): SQTIHQWPATLVQPVGSPLSLECTVEGTSNPNLYWYRQAAGRGLQLLFYSVGIGQISSEVPQNLSASRPQDRQFILSSKKLLLSDSGFYLCAWRHSGRDYGYTFGSGTRLTVV.

The rearrangement links TRBV3-1 (or the pseudogene TRBV3-2) to TRBJ2-1; D unclear. V gave up 0 bases and J gave up 9 bases, with 6 bases separating them. The CDR3 loop spans 12 amino acids. Germline CDR1 is LGHDT and CDR2 is YNNKEL (reference sequence). The CDR3 coding sequence is TGTGCCAGCAGCCAAGATGGCCTTGAGCAGTTCTTC. This sequence encodes CASSQDGLEQFF.

The chain carries TRBV5-6 and TRBJ1-2, with 9 nucleotides matching TRBD1. Germline V CDR1 and CDR2: SGHDT, YYEEEE. The CDR3 consists of 18 residues. J lost 6 bases, V lost 5 bases, and 20 bases had no gene match. CDR3 region: CASSQVGTGPYAANGYTF. The CDR3 nucleotides read TGTGCCAGCAGTCAAGTGGGGACAGGGCCTTACGCGGCGAATGGCTACACCTTC.

V and J are TRBV27 and TRBJ1-6, with TRBD1 matching 8 bases. The CDR3 contains 15 residues. Unmatched junction bases numbered 9, after V lost 5 bases and J lost 9 bases. Germline V gene data show CDR1 as MNHEY and CDR2 as SMNVEV (reference sequence). CDR3 loop: CASSPEDRDGSPLHF. The CDR3 DNA sequence: TGTGCCAGCAGTCCGGAGGACAGGGATGGTTCACCCCTCCACTTT.